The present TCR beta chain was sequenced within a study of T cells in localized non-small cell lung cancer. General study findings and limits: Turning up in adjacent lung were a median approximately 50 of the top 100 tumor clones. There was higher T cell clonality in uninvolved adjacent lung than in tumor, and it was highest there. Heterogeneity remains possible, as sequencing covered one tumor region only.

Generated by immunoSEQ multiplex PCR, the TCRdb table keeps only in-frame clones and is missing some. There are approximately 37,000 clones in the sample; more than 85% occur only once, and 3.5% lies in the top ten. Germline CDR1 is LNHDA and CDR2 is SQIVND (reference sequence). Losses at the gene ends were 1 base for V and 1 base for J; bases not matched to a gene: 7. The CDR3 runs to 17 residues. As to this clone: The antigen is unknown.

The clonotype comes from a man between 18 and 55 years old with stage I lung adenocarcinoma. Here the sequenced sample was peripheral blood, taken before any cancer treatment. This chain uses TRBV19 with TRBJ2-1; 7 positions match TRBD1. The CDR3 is CASSIGPDRASYNEQFF. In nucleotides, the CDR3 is TGTGCCAGTAGTATAGGCCCAGACAGGGCTTCCTACAATGAGCAGTTCTTC.